The 23 T cell receptor delta chains below all came from one sample that was sequenced in a study of Vδ1+ human thymocytes. Study results and limitations: Highly polyclonal TRG and TRD repertoires with Gaussian CDR3 length distributions appeared in thymus.

RNA was extracted from the cells and then reverse transcribed. CDR3 amplicons came from multiplex PCR with pooled V-gene forward and constant-region reverse primers. TCRdb re-called the multiplex PCR reads using CATT. The table has some 23,000 delta-chain clones, over 25% seen once. These receptors' antigens are unknown. Input material: Vdelta1+ gamma-delta thymocytes from the thymus. The sample's subset: FACS-sorted CD3+ TCRalphabeta- TCRVdelta1+ TCRVdelta2- thymocytes. These receptors came from a boy under two years old who had congenital heart surgery.

To note about this clone: Given a much more abundant clone one base away, this may be a read error. V is TRDV2 and J is TRDJ3; 8 nucleotides align to TRDD3. The CDR3 contains 17 residues. CDR1 is GEAIGNYY, CDR2 EKD, per germline. Trimming took 6 bases from V and 0 from J; bases not matched to a gene: 6. The DNA of the CDR3 is TGTGCCTGTTTCTCCTGGGGGAGCTCCTGGGACACCCGACAGATGTTTTTC. Translating it yields CACFSWGSSWDTRQMFF.

The chain employs TRDV1 and TRDJ1, with 7 positions matching TRDD3. The CDR3 contains 21 residues. Germline CDR1 and CDR2: TSWWSYY and QGS. Trimming took 2 bases from V and 0 from J; bases not matched to a gene: 21. CDR3 sequence reads: CALGEWGREFAKLWNTDKLIF. The CDR3 DNA is TGTGCTCTTGGGGAATGGGGGAGGGAGTTCGCCAAGCTGTGGAACACCGATAAACTCATCTTT.

Comments on this clone: Other DNA sequences in the sample encode the same CDR3. V is TRDV1 and J is TRDJ1; TRDD3 matches 7 bases. The J segment lost 2 bases and the V segment lost 2 bases, leaving 17 bases of the junction unmatched. Germline V CDR1 and CDR2: TSWWSYY, QGS. The CDR3 covers 19 residues. The CDR3 loop reads CALGETSGDGGWGTDKLIF. CDR3 DNA: TGTGCTCTTGGGGAAACCTCCGGTGACGGGGGATGGGGTACCGATAAACTCATCTTT.

This clone appeared a single time. Other DNA sequences within the sample encode an identical CDR3. The rearrangement joins TRDV1 to TRDJ1; possible D gene TRDD3, 5 bases. The V end was cut by 0 bases, the J end by 7 bases, with 18 bases between. Germline CDR1 TSWWSYY, CDR2 QGS. This CDR3 contains 16 residues. This CDR3 reads CALGELVLGSRGKLIF. CDR3 bases: TGTGCTCTTGGGGAACTAGTGCTGGGATCGCGGGGTAAACTCATCTTT.

This clone was found a few times. V usage is TRDV1 and J usage is TRDJ1, with D tentatively TRDD3 (6 bases). The CDR3 is 19 amino acids. Germline lookup yields CDR1 TSWWSYY and CDR2 QGS. Trimming took off 0 bases at V and 4 bases at J, with 24 bases between the two ends. CDR3 region: CALGELALEVFRGSDKLIF. Written as DNA, the CDR3 is TGTGCTCTTGGGGAACTCGCCCTCGAAGTTTTCCGGGGGAGCGATAAACTCATCTTT.

The chain joins TRDV1 to TRDJ1, with 7 bases aligning to TRDD2. From germline, CDR1 is TSWWSYY and CDR2 QGS. CDR3 length: 27 residues. Losses at the gene ends were 5 bases for V and 1 base for J; bases not matched to a gene: 43. The CDR3 protein is CALGLTCPSCPPPTLGTLCVFTDKLIF. The CDR3 nucleotides are TGTGCTCTTGGGTTAACCTGTCCTTCCTGCCCTCCGCCCACTCTGGGTACTCTGTGCGTTTTCACCGATAAACTCATCTTT.

The chain couples TRDV1 to TRDJ1; no firm D call. The DNA end favors TRDJ2, so the J call may be wrong. Per germline, CDR1 TSWWSYY and CDR2 QGS. CDR3 length: 14 amino acids. This CDR3 reads CALGKGVYTDKLFF. The DNA of the CDR3 is TGTGCTCTTGGGAAGGGCGTCTACACCGATAAACTCTTCTTT.

The chain employs TRDV2 and TRDJ1; tentative D call: TRDD3 (5 bases). This CDR3 spans 10 amino acids. Germline lookup yields CDR1 GEAIGNYY and CDR2 EKD. DNA of the CDR3: TGTGCAAGGGGACCCGATAAACTCATCTTT. Protein product: CARGPDKLIF.

A remark on this clone: This specimen includes other DNA sequences encoding the same CDR3. The chain recombines TRDV1 with TRDJ1, with 7 bases fitting TRDD3. The CDR3 runs 20 residues. Germline CDR1 reads TSWWSYY; CDR2 reads QGS. V lost 0 bases and J lost 0; bases outside the gene matches: 16. The CDR3 region is CALGELELPHWGSHTDKLIF. The CDR3 nucleotides read TGTGCTCTTGGGGAACTAGAACTGCCCCACTGGGGCTCACACACCGATAAACTCATCTTT.

The chain couples TRDV1 to TRDJ1, with 12 nucleotides matching TRDD3. V trimming: 3 bases; J trimming: 0 bases; junction bases outside the gene matches: 23. The CDR3 extends over 23 amino acids. Germline V lookup: CDR1 TSWWSYY, CDR2 QGS. The CDR3 protein is CALGDPNSFIVLGDTKDTDKLIF. The CDR3, as DNA: TGTGCTCTTGGGGACCCGAATTCCTTTATTGTACTGGGGGATACTAAAGACACCGATAAACTCATCTTT.

J is TRDJ2 and V is TRDV1; TRDD3 might be the D (8 bases). The CDR3 is 21 residues long. Germline V gives CDR1 TSWWSYY, CDR2 QGS. The germline V and J ends were trimmed by 6 bases and 5 bases, with 34 bases remaining between them. The CDR3 region has the DNA TGTGCTCTTGGAGAGAGCGCTCTCCACCTTTCCTACTGGGGGCTTACAGCACAACTCTTCTTT. Translated, it gives CALGESALHLSYWGLTAQLFF.

Regarding this clone: The junction does not match germline at one end; this may be a read error. The J gene is TRDJ1, the V gene TRDV1, with a possible D match to TRDD2 (5 bases). CDR1 is TSWWSYY and CDR2 is QGS in the germline V gene. The CDR3 runs 17 residues. Written as DNA, the CDR3 is TGTGCTCGTGGGAACTTCCAAGGCCCTACCTACACCGATAAACTCATCTTT. Translating it yields CARGNFQGPTYTDKLIF.

About this clone itself: A read error likely explains this, since a far larger clone differs by one base. V usage is TRDV2 and J usage is TRDJ2; 12 bases are a match to TRDD3. The CDR3 contains 17 residues. Germline CDR1 is GEAIGNYY and CDR2 is EKD. V trimming: 0 bases; J trimming: 2 bases; junction bases outside the gene matches: 3. DNA of the CDR3: TGTGCCTGTGACACCGCACTGGGGGATACATTGACAGCACAACTCTTCTTT. It codes for CACDTALGDTLTAQLFF.

Note on this clone: A far bigger clonotype differs at one base, so this is likely a read error. In the same sample, other DNA sequences code for this CDR3. The J gene is TRDJ1, the V gene TRDV2, with 11 bases aligning to TRDD3. Germline CDR1 and CDR2: GEAIGNYY and EKD. This CDR3 has 16 amino acids. This CDR3 reads CACDTGWGIQSDKLIF. Here the CDR3 DNA reads TGTGCCTGTGACACCGGCTGGGGGATACAGTCCGATAAACTGATCTTT.

This clone is medium-sized (0.01 to 0.1%) by share. This chain uses TRDV1 with TRDJ1; D is undetermined. Germline V gene lookup returns CDR1 TSWWSYY and CDR2 QGS. CDR3 length: 16 amino acids. V was shortened by 1 base and J by 3 bases, with 15 bases between the two germline ends. CDR3 DNA: TGTGCTCTTGGGGAACCGCCTAGAGACGGGGCCGATAAACTCATCTTT. This sequence encodes CALGEPPRDGADKLIF.

To note about this clone: One base separates it from a far larger clone, so it is likely a read error. Other nucleotide sequences in the sample specify the same CDR3. The genes are TRDV2 and TRDJ2; 10 positions agree with TRDD3. Germline trimming cut 0 bases from V and 2 bases from J; bases unmatched to any gene: 11. Per the germline V gene, CDR1 is GEAIGNYY and CDR2 is EKD. CDR3 size: 19 residues. The CDR3 nucleotides read TGTGCCTGTGACACCACTCGGACTGGGGGATCGGACTTGACAGCACAACTCTTCTTT. Translating gives CACDTTRTGGSDLTAQLFF.

The chain recombines TRDV1 with TRDJ1; 12 bases map to TRDD3. The germline gives CDR1 TSWWSYY, CDR2 QGS. This CDR3 is 18 amino acids long. Trimming took 4 bases from V and 0 from J; bases not matched to a gene: 9. The CDR3 here is CALGVNDWGIPHTDKLIF. CDR3 DNA: TGTGCTCTTGGGGTAAACGACTGGGGGATACCCCACACCGATAAACTCATCTTT.

This clone came up once. The rearrangement links TRDV1 to TRDJ1; D is perhaps TRDD2 or TRDD3 (6 bases each). The CDR3 runs to 20 residues. Per germline, CDR1 TSWWSYY and CDR2 QGS. The germline V and J ends were trimmed by 5 bases and 0 bases, with 28 bases remaining between them. The CDR3 bases are TGTGCTCTTGGGCCCCGACCTTCCCCCGGCCACTGGGTTCACACCGATAAACTCATCTTT. It is translated as CALGPRPSPGHWVHTDKLIF.

This clone was observed a single time. Other DNA sequences in the sample encode the same CDR3. The V and J genes are TRDV1 and TRDJ1; a possible D gene is TRDD3 (5 bases). Trimming pared 0 bases from V and 0 bases from J, leaving 35 bases between. The CDR3 contains 24 residues. The germline CDR1 and CDR2 sequences are TSWWSYY and QGS. The CDR3 DNA reads as TGTGCTCTTGGGGAACTACACAGTCGGACCCCCTGGGCTTCGGGGCGGGTGTACACCGATAAACTCATCTTT. It is translated as CALGELHSRTPWASGRVYTDKLIF.

This clone was found a few times. The chain joins TRDV1 to TRDJ1; the match to TRDD2 covers 7 bases. Trimming removed 5 bases from V and 0 bases from J; junction bases left unmatched: 15. This CDR3 comprises 18 residues. Looked up from germline, CDR1 is TSWWSYY and CDR2 is QGS. Here the CDR3 reads CALGTSLPRQSYTDKLIF. The DNA of the CDR3 is TGTGCTCTTGGGACTTCCCTTCCTCGGCAGTCGTACACCGATAAACTCATCTTT.

The rearrangement links TRDV1 to TRDJ1, with a tentative D call TRDD2 (9 bases). The CDR3 extends over 23 amino acids. Germline assignment: CDR1 TSWWSYY and CDR2 QGS. Trimming shortened V by 0 bases and J by 0 bases, and 32 bases separated the two germline ends. The chain's CDR3 is CALGELVPFLQLGETRYTDKLIF. The CDR3 DNA reads TGTGCTCTTGGGGAACTAGTTCCCTTCCTACAGCTGGGGGAAACCAGGTACACCGATAAACTCATCTTT.

This clone was counted a few times. J is TRDJ1 and V is TRDV1; 11 bases match TRDD3. The ends lost 2 bases at V and 0 bases at J; junction bases unmatched: 26. The CDR3 covers 24 residues. Germline CDR1 is TSWWSYY and CDR2 is QGS. The CDR3: CALGEIPVESPGGYSKYYTDKLIF. The CDR3 nucleotides are TGTGCTCTTGGGGAAATTCCGGTAGAGTCCCCTGGGGGATACTCTAAATACTACACCGATAAACTCATCTTT.

V usage is TRDV1 and J usage is TRDJ1, with D possibly TRDD2 on 6 matching bases. Germline assignment: CDR1 TSWWSYY and CDR2 QGS. The CDR3 contains 16 residues. V lost 3 bases and J lost 0, with 14 bases in between. CDR3 sequence reads: CALGERIPNHTDKLIF. DNA of the CDR3: TGTGCTCTTGGGGAGCGAATTCCTAACCACACCGATAAACTCATCTTT.